This T cell receptor beta chain is drawn from a study of cytomegalovirus exposure and HLA in healthy donors. Study-wide points: Three CMV-associated chains were confirmed in vitro to be specific for CMV antigens.

With 6 bases removed from V and 3 bases from J, the gap between germline ends came to 11 bases. The CDR3 is 13 residues long. Germline V lookup: CDR1 LNHDA, CDR2 SQIVND (reference sequence). Note on this clone: Its antigen is still unknown.

PCR used 60 Vbeta primers and 13 Jbeta primers. Generated by immunoSEQ multiplex PCR, the TCRdb table keeps only in-frame clones and is missing some. The sample consists of fewer than 180,000 clones, roughly 77% of them appearing once. What was sequenced was PBMCs. The source of this sequence is a human donor in good health. The rearrangement joins TRBV19 to TRBJ1-1; D remains unclear. The CDR3 coding sequence is TGTGCCAGTAGGCAGGACTGGGACACTGAAGCTTTCTTT. This translates into CASRQDWDTEAFF.